The rows below give T cell receptor beta chains drawn from one sample of a study of cytomegalovirus exposure and HLA in healthy donors. The assay was immunoSEQ multiplex PCR, and TCRdb's table has in-frame clones only and misses some. Counted here are over 85,000 clones, approximately 79% occurring once; the ten biggest clones make up less than 7.5%. The material sequenced was PBMCs. The receptors here all came from a man aged 30 to 39 in good health and CMV-seropositive. The CDR3 runs from the conserved cysteine through the conserved F or W. A D gene is named only where the DNA matches it firmly. Clone size appears in some rows only: once, few, many, or a class for an expanded clone.

clone_size j_call d_call v_call cdr3_nt cdr3_aa
- TRBJ1-2 - TRBV29-1 TGCAGCGTTGATCAGGGAGGGACGGATGGCTACACCTTC CSVDQGGTDGYTF
- TRBJ2-6 TRBD1 TRBV27 TGTGCCAGCAGCCCCCGACAGGGTCGAACTGGGGCCAACGTCCTGACTTTC CASSPRQGRTGANVLTF
once TRBJ1-2 - TRBV7-9 TGTGCCAGCAGCTTAATCGACGGGTATAGTGATGGCTACACCTTC CASSLIDGYSDGYTF
- TRBJ2-5 TRBD1 TRBV27 TGTGCCAGCAGTTTAGAACAGGGGGGTGAGACCCAGTACTTC CASSLEQGGETQYF
few TRBJ1-2 - TRBV7-6 TGTGCCAGCAGCTTAGGAGGGAACTATGGCTACACCTTC CASSLGGNYGYTF
- TRBJ2-1 - TRBV20-1 TGCAGTGCAACGGGGGTTAATGAGCAGTTCTTC CSATGVNEQFF
once TRBJ2-2 TRBD2 TRBV6-1 TGTGCCAGCAGTAGCGGGGGTAACACCGGGGAGCTGTTTTTT CASSSGGNTGELFF
- TRBJ2-3 - TRBV10-3 TGTGCCATCAGTGAGAGGGGGAGAGGCGATACGCAGTATTTT CAISERGRGDTQYF
- TRBJ2-3 - TRBV30 TGTGCCTGGAGTTTGGCGGGCACAGATACGCAGTATTTT CAWSLAGTDTQYF
- TRBJ2-3 - TRBV10-3 TGTGCCATCGCCGCCAGCACCGGTGACAGTTATACGCAGTATTTT CAIAASTGDSYTQYF
- TRBJ2-5 TRBD2 TRBV7-2 TGTGCCAGCAGCTTAATAACGGGGGGGCCAGAGACCCAGTACTTC CASSLITGGPETQYF
- TRBJ1-1 - TRBV4-2 TGTGCCAGCAGCCAAGGACAGGTCCTGAACACTGAAGCTTTCTTT CASSQGQVLNTEAFF
- TRBJ1-2 - TRBV25-1 TGTGCCAGCAGTGAAAACGTCGGGGGCTACACCTTC CASSENVGGYTF
- TRBJ1-2 - TRBV5-3 TGTGCCAGAAGCTTGGAGAGGGCGAGTAGCTATGGCTACACCTTC CARSLERASSYGYTF
- TRBJ2-3 TRBD2 TRBV19 TGTGCCAGTGATACTAGCGGGGGGGCCCCAGATACGCAGTATTTT CASDTSGGAPDTQYF
- TRBJ1-4 - TRBV5-1 TGCGCCAGCAGCCCCTTGAGTTCGGCTAATGAAAAACTGTTTTTT CASSPLSSANEKLFF
once TRBJ2-3 TRBD1 TRBV30 TGTGCCTGGAATAGGGACAGGGGATTGGATACGCAGTATTTT CAWNRDRGLDTQYF
- TRBJ1-4 - TRBV19 TGTGCCAGTAGTGCTCGGACAGTAACTAATGAAAAACTGTTTTTT CASSARTVTNEKLFF
- TRBJ1-3 - TRBV6-5 TGTGCCAGCAGTTACTCCAGGGCGGAGGGAAACACCATATATTTT CASSYSRAEGNTIYF
- TRBJ1-1 - TRBV19 TGTGCCAGTACCCCGTTCGGGGGTGGTGAAGCTTTCTTT CASTPFGGGEAFF
- TRBJ1-5 - TRBV28 TGTGCCAGCCAGAACCGCAAACAGGGAGCGGAGCCCCAGCATTTT CASQNRKQGAEPQHF
- TRBJ1-5 - TRBV29-1 TGCAGCGTTGGGGCCAGCAATCAGCCCCAGCATTTT CSVGASNQPQHF
few TRBJ1-5 TRBD1 TRBV6-4 TGTGCCAGCAGTAGGGGGCGAGGTCAGCCCCAGCATTTT CASSRGRGQPQHF
once TRBJ2-7 - TRBV7-9 TGTGCCAGCAGCTCGTCGGTGGTTGCACACGAGCAGTACTTC CASSSSVVAHEQYF
- TRBJ2-5 - TRBV30 TGTGCCTGGAGTGTTGGCGGGGGCGTGGAGACCCAGTACTTC CAWSVGGGVETQYF
- TRBJ2-1 TRBD2 TRBV29-1 TGCAGCGTTCTTACGGGACTAGCGGGGGGGCTCGATGAGCAGTTCTTC CSVLTGLAGGLDEQFF
- TRBJ2-1 TRBD2 TRBV6-6 TGTGCCAGCAGGGTCGGGGGGAGCTCCTACAATGAGCAGTTCTTC CASRVGGSSYNEQFF
- TRBJ2-7 - TRBV9 TGTGCCAGCAGCCCCGACACACCATACGAGCAGTACTTC CASSPDTPYEQYF
- TRBJ1-3 - TRBV25-1 TGTGCCAGCAGTGAAGTTCAGGGCGGAAACTCTGGAAACACCATATATTTT CASSEVQGGNSGNTIYF
- TRBJ1-3 TRBD1 TRBV6-6 TGTGCCAGCAGTCGAGGGGGACAGGGGGGTAGAAACACCATATATTTT CASSRGGQGGRNTIYF
- TRBJ2-7 TRBD1 TRBV30 TGTGCCTGGAGTGTAGGGGGACAGGGGGGCGAGCAGTACTTC CAWSVGGQGGEQYF
- TRBJ1-3 - TRBV28 TGTGCCAGCAGTTTAAGCGGGGGCTCTGGAAACACCATATATTTT CASSLSGGSGNTIYF
few TRBJ1-3 - TRBV10-2 TGCGCCAGCAGCCTGTGGGGGGGAGCTGGAAACACCATATATTTT CASSLWGGAGNTIYF
few TRBJ2-7 TRBD1 TRBV6-5 TGTGCCAGCAGCCTAGCATCGGGCAGGGGGTTTGAGCAGTACTTC CASSLASGRGFEQYF
- TRBJ1-6 TRBD1 TRBV19 TGTGCCAGTAGTAGGGGACAGGCGGGGTCCTATAATTCACCCCTCCACTTT CASSRGQAGSYNSPLHF
- TRBJ1-1 - TRBV5-6 TGTGCCAGCAGCTTGGATACAGGGTTGGGTGAAGCTTTCTTT CASSLDTGLGEAFF